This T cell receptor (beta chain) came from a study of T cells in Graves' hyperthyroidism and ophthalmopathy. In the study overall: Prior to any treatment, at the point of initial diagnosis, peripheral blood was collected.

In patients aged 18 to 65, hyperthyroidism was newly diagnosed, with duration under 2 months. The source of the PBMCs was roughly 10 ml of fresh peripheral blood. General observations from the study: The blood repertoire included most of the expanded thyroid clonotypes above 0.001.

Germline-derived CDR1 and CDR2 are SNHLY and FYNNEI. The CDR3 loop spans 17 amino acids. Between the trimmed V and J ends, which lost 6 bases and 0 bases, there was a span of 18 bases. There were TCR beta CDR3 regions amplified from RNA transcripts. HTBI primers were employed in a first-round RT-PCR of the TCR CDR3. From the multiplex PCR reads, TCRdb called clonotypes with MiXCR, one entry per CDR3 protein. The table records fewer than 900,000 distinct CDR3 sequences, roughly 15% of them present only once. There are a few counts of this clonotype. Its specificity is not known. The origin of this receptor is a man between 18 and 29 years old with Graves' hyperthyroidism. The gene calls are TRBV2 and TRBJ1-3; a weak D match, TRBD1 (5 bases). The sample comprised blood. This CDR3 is CASSVNAPGLSGNTIYF. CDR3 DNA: TGTGCCAGCAGCGTCAACGCCCCAGGGCTCTCTGGAAACACCATATATTTT.